This T cell receptor beta chain was recorded in a study of CD8 T cells in ankylosing spondylitis. It was by quantitative 5'-RACE with molecular barcodes that TCR beta libraries were made. TCRdb ran MiXCR on the 5' RACE reads and lists one entry per CDR3 protein. The table has 700,000 to 850,000 distinct CDR3 sequences, about 11% seen once. The study's findings and limits: Made up of under ten highly homologous variants, a TCR beta motif appeared characteristic of ankylosing spondylitis blood.

V was pared by 0 bases and J by 4 bases, with 12 bases of the junction left unmatched. The CDR3 is 17 residues long. Germline V gives CDR1 SGHRS, CDR2 YFSETQ. This clonotype has just a few counts. The antigen is unknown. The clonotype originates from a male donor with ankylosing spondylitis. The chain has TRBV5-1 and TRBJ2-5, with TRBD2 identical over 7 bases. Sequenced: blood, either unsorted or a sorted T cell fraction (not recorded which). CDR3 amino acids: CASSLAMAGRASETQYF. The CDR3 bases are TGCGCCAGCAGCTTGGCCATGGCAGGGAGGGCGTCAGAGACCCAGTACTTC.